Shown below are 13 T cell receptor beta chains from a single sample sequenced in a study of CD8+ T cells in alopecia areata. Isolated RNA was reverse transcribed into cDNA used as the sequencing template. Sequencing used immunoSEQ multiplex PCR; TCRdb keeps in-frame clones, though not all of them. There are under 150,000 clones in the sample; approximately 57% occur only once, and under 7.5% lies in the top ten. The treatment here: oral pan-JAK inhibitor, 5-10 mg twice daily. The specimen comprised CD4+ T cells sorted from blood, sampled at week 4, from a patient treated with tofacitinib. The source is a human donor with alopecia areata.

This chain connects TRBV28 to TRBJ1-5; D might be TRBD1 (6 bases). Per the germline V gene, CDR1 is MDHEN and CDR2 is SYDVKM. The CDR3 spans 14 residues. With 6 bases removed from V and 8 bases from J, the gap between germline ends came to 17 bases. The CDR3 DNA follows: TGTGCCAGCAGGGGGGGGGACACCCGAGAGCCCCAGCATTTT. Protein sequence: CASRGGDTREPQHF.

The rearrangement links TRBV11-2 to TRBJ2-7; 7 bases align to TRBD1. V was clipped by 2 bases and J by 6 bases; unmatched bases: 10. The CDR3 is 15 residues long. Germline V gene data show CDR1 as SGHAT and CDR2 as FQNNGV. The CDR3 sequence is CASSLSRDSISEQYF. Written as DNA, the CDR3 is TGTGCCAGCAGCTTATCCCGGGACAGTATTTCCGAGCAGTACTTC. The full variable domain, completed using reference TRBV11-2 and TRBJ2-7, is EAGVAQSPRYKIIEKRQSVAFWCNPISGHATLYWYQQILGQGPKLLIQFQNNGVVDDSQLPKDRFSAERLKGVDSTLKIQPAKLEDSAVYLCASSLSRDSISEQYFGPGTRLTVT.

CDR3 nucleotide sequence: TGTGCCAGCAGCTTGGAAGGAGATACGCAGTATTTT. It specifies CASSLEGDTQYF. The chain recombines TRBV5-4 with TRBJ2-3; no clear D. The CDR3 consists of 12 residues. The germline V gene has CDR1 SGHNT and CDR2 YYREEE (reference sequence). V was clipped by 0 bases and J by 5 bases, with 4 bases between them.

The DNA of the CDR3 is TGTGCCACCAGCAGGGAAATAGCGGGAGCGGGTGAGCAGTTCTTC. It specifies CATSREIAGAGEQFF. The rearrangement joins TRBV15 to TRBJ2-1; 9 positions agree with TRBD2. CDR1 LNHNV and CDR2 YYDKDF come from the germline V gene (reference sequence). The ends lost 3 bases at V and 9 bases at J; junction bases unmatched: 9. The CDR3 covers 15 residues.

This clone was counted a few times. This sequence joins TRBV7-9 and TRBJ2-2; 7 nucleotides align to TRBD1. The germline V gene has CDR1 SEHNR and CDR2 FQNEAQ (reference sequence). CDR3 length: 15 residues. Unmatched junction bases numbered 2, after V lost 4 bases and J lost 0 bases. CDR3 sequence (DNA): TGTGCCAGCAGCTGGGGGACAGCGAACACCGGGGAGCTGTTTTTT. Translated: CASSWGTANTGELFF.

This chain uses TRBV7-2 with TRBJ2-5; 12 bases align to TRBD1. The germline CDR1 and CDR2 sequences are SGHTA and FQGNSA. CDR3 length: 15 amino acids. Trimming removed 4 bases from V and 2 bases from J; junction bases left unmatched: 2. The CDR3 region is CASSSGQGAQETQYF. As DNA, the CDR3 is TGTGCCAGCAGCTCGGGACAGGGGGCTCAAGAGACCCAGTACTTC.

The chain is built from TRBV10-3 and TRBJ2-7; D unclear. The CDR3 is 13 amino acids. Per germline, CDR1 ENHRY and CDR2 SYGVKD. The ends were cut back, 0 bases at V and 4 bases at J, with 7 bases in the middle. CDR3 loop: CAISESVGYEQYF. CDR3 coding DNA: TGTGCCATCAGTGAGTCGGTCGGTTACGAGCAGTACTTC.

The chain combines TRBV7-6 with TRBJ2-1, with 7 positions matching TRBD1. Per germline, CDR1 SGHVS and CDR2 FNYEAQ. J lost 11 bases, V lost 4 bases, and 2 bases had no gene match. The CDR3 length is 11 residues. CDR3 sequence (DNA): TGTGCCAGCAGCTCCAGGGGGAAGCAGTTCTTC. It specifies CASSSRGKQFF.

This chain connects TRBV28 to TRBJ1-2; 8 bases line up with TRBD1. Per the germline V gene, CDR1 is MDHEN and CDR2 is SYDVKM. The CDR3 covers 12 residues. The V segment lost 8 bases and the J segment 4 bases; nucleotides outside the gene matches: 3. The CDR3 DNA is TGTGCCAGCTTGACAGGGGCCTATGGCTACACCTTC. Its translation: CASLTGAYGYTF.

This clone is a singleton in its sample. V is TRBV5-1 and J is TRBJ2-7; D gene uncertain. V lost 0 bases to trimming and J lost 1 base, with 5 bases between them. This CDR3 is 13 amino acids long. In germline, CDR1 is SGHRS, CDR2 YFSETQ. The CDR3 sequence is CASSLAQSYEQYF. DNA for the CDR3: TGCGCCAGCAGCTTGGCCCAGTCCTACGAGCAGTACTTC.

CDR3 coding DNA: TGTGCCTGGAGCTTGAACTCACCGGGAGGCCCGGAGGATGAGCAGTTCTTC. Protein: CAWSLNSPGGPEDEQFF. V and J are TRBV30 and TRBJ2-1; 7 nucleotides align to TRBD2. The CDR3 extends over 17 amino acids. J was trimmed by 8 bases and V by 3 bases; bases with no gene match: 19. Germline assignment: CDR1 GTSNPN and CDR2 SVGIG (reference sequence).

This clone was seen a few times. The chain carries TRBV7-9 and TRBJ1-3; D call uncertain. The CDR3 consists of 15 residues. The V and J ends lost 2 bases and 0 bases respectively, with 8 bases between them. Germline CDR1 SEHNR, CDR2 FQNEAQ (reference sequence). CDR3 nucleotides: TGTGCCAGCAGCTTAATGCTGAGCTCTGGAAACACCATATATTTT. Translation: CASSLMLSSGNTIYF.

J is TRBJ2-2 and V is TRBV29-1; tentative D call: TRBD1 (5 bases). Germline CDR1 is SQVTM and CDR2 is ANQGSEA. The CDR3 is made up of 12 amino acids. Trimming stripped 7 bases from V and 5 bases from J, with 11 bases between. The CDR3 DNA sequence: TGCAGCGGCCATAGGGGAACCGGGGAGCTGTTTTTT. Amino acid sequence: CSGHRGTGELFF.